What follows are 29 T cell receptor beta chains derived from one specimen sequenced in a study of blood T cell repertoires in COVID-19 (dated by TCRdb to 2018 to 2021). Libraries were made using the immunoSEQ multiplex PCR assay. As stored in TCRdb, this immuneACCESS dataset retains in-frame rearrangements with V and J assigned. A fraction of the clones does not appear; measured against another copy, unresolved V genes explain less than half of the discrepancy, and the remainder lacks a known reason. This sample has some 50,000 clones in its table, and roughly nine tenths of those were observed once. The ten largest clones take up around 6.4% of the sample. Sequenced sample: peripheral blood. These receptor sequences come from a man aged 70 or older with active COVID-19.

The gene calls are TRBV28 and TRBJ1-3; D unclear. The length of the CDR3 is 15 residues. Germline V gives CDR1 MDHEN, CDR2 SYDVKM. Trimming cost V 1 base and J 0 bases, with 7 bases left between them. The CDR3 bases are TGTGCCAGCAGTTTATCAGGTCTCTCTGGAAACACCATATATTTT. Its protein product is CASSLSGLSGNTIYF.

The chain links TRBV24-1 to TRBJ2-1; 12 bases are shared with TRBD2. The germline V gene encodes CDR1 KGHDR and CDR2 SFDVKD. This CDR3 is built from 18 residues. J was trimmed by 6 bases and V by 1 base; bases with no gene match: 9. The DNA for the CDR3 is TGTGCCACCAGTGATTTTCCCCCACCTAGCGGGGGGGCCAATGAGCAGTTCTTC. It yields the protein CATSDFPPPSGGANEQFF.

The chain carries TRBV7-2 and TRBJ2-3; 8 bases fit TRBD2. CDR3 size: 15 residues. J was trimmed by 4 bases and V by 7 bases; bases with no gene match: 10. Germline V gene data show CDR1 as SGHTA and CDR2 as FQGNSA. Here the CDR3 reads CASMSRGGRADTQYF. The CDR3 DNA reads TGTGCCAGCATGTCCCGGGGGGGCCGTGCAGATACGCAGTATTTT. Together with reference TRBV7-2 and TRBJ2-3, the CDR3 gives the full variable domain: GAGVSQSPSNKVTEKGKDVELRCDPISGHTALYWYRQSLGQGLEFLIYFQGNSAPDKSGLPSDRFSAERTGGSVSTLTIQRTQQEDSAVYLCASMSRGGRADTQYFGPGTRLTVL.

The V call is TRBV19, the J call TRBJ1-2; 7 bases match TRBD1. The CDR3 consists of 13 residues. Trimming removed 1 base from V and 14 bases from J; junction bases left unmatched: 10. Germline values: CDR1 LNHDA, CDR2 SQIVND (reference sequence). Written as DNA, the CDR3 is TGTGCCAGTAGTATAGGATCCGGGACAGCGCCTACCTTC. It codes for CASSIGSGTAPTF. The variable domain in full, completed from reference TRBV19 and TRBJ1-2, reads DGGITQSPKYLFRKEGQNVTLSCEQNLNHDAMYWYRQDPGQGLRLIYYSQIVNDFQKGDIAEGYSVSREKKESFPLTVTSAQKNPTAFYLCASSIGSGTAPTFGSGTRLTVV.

The chain combines TRBV11-3 with TRBJ2-1, with TRBD2 matching 7 bases. The CDR3 has 13 amino acids. V lost 5 bases to trimming and J lost 6 bases; unmatched junction nucleotides: 4. Germline V CDR1 and CDR2: SGHNT, YENEEA. The CDR3 is CASSETSSNEQFF. The CDR3 DNA reads TGTGCCAGCAGCGAGACTAGCTCCAATGAGCAGTTCTTC.

The chain carries TRBV6-5 and TRBJ2-3; weak D call: TRBD1 (5 bases). Germline assignment: CDR1 MNHEY and CDR2 SVGAGI. The ends were cut back, 8 bases at V and 5 bases at J, with 14 bases in the middle. The CDR3 contains 13 residues. In DNA, the CDR3 is TGTGCCAGCTCTGGGTCGCAGGGAGATACGCAGTATTTT. This encodes CASSGSQGDTQYF.

The chain links TRBV7-9 to TRBJ1-1; TRBD1 is a possible D gene (5 bases). Per the germline V gene, CDR1 is SEHNR and CDR2 is FQNEAQ (reference sequence). Trimming removed 5 bases at V and 1 base at J, with 14 bases between. This CDR3 is 15 amino acids long. The CDR3 region is CASSPSGGGNTEAFF. The DNA of the CDR3 is TGTGCCAGCAGCCCCAGTGGGGGGGGGAACACTGAAGCTTTCTTT. Together with reference TRBV7-9 and TRBJ1-1, the CDR3 gives the full variable domain: DTGVSQNPRHKITKRGQNVTFRCDPISEHNRLYWYRQTLGQGPEFLTYFQNEAQLEKSRLLSDRFSAERPKGSFSTLEIQRTEQGDSAMYLCASSPSGGGNTEAFFGQGTRLTVV.

The J gene is TRBJ1-5, the V gene TRBV6-1; D is ambiguous. Between the trimmed V and J ends, which lost 0 bases and 7 bases, there was a span of 13 bases. Germline V gives CDR1 MNHNS, CDR2 SASEGT. This CDR3 spans 15 amino acids. Here the CDR3 reads CASSEARRVRQPQHF. In DNA form, the CDR3 reads TGTGCCAGCAGTGAAGCGCGGAGGGTGCGGCAGCCCCAGCATTTT.

The J gene is TRBJ2-3, the V gene TRBV6-5; perhaps TRBD2 as D (6 bases). The germline V gene has CDR1 MNHEY and CDR2 SVGAGI. The CDR3 loop spans 12 amino acids. The V end lost 6 bases, the J end lost 7 bases, and 11 bases lay between the germline ends. CDR3 loop: CASSRDSYTQYF. CDR3 sequence (DNA): TGTGCCAGCAGCCGGGACTCCTATACGCAGTATTTT.

The chain employs TRBV12-3 or TRBV12-4 and TRBJ1-2, with D possibly being TRBD1 (5 bases). Trimming shortened V by 3 bases and J by 5 bases, and 10 bases separated the two germline ends. The CDR3 contains 13 residues. CDR3 residues: CASSFKGSYGYTF. The CDR3 bases are TGTGCCAGCAGTTTCAAGGGGTCTTATGGCTACACCTTC.

This clone is a singleton in its sample. The V and J genes are TRBV5-1 and TRBJ1-3; D is perhaps TRBD1 (6 bases). Trimming shortened V by 1 base and J by 6 bases, and 23 bases separated the two germline ends. The length of the CDR3 is 18 residues. CDR1 is SGHRS, CDR2 YFSETQ, per germline. This chain's CDR3 is CASSLYLDSGVRQNTIYF. The CDR3 region has the DNA TGCGCCAGCAGCTTGTATTTGGACAGTGGGGTACGGCAAAACACCATATATTTT.

The rearrangement uses TRBV6-1 and TRBJ1-3; D unresolved. V gave up 1 base and J gave up 3 bases, with 4 bases separating them. The germline V gene has CDR1 MNHNS and CDR2 SASEGT. The length of the CDR3 is 13 residues. Here the CDR3 reads CASSEVIGNTIYF. CDR3 nucleotides: TGTGCCAGCAGTGAAGTTATTGGAAACACCATATATTTT.

J is TRBJ2-3 and V is TRBV10-3; D is ambiguous. The germline V gene encodes CDR1 ENHRY and CDR2 SYGVKD. This CDR3 region has 13 residues. With 0 bases removed from V and 5 bases from J, the gap between germline ends came to 6 bases. As DNA, the CDR3 is TGTGCCATCAGTGAGTCGATAGAAGATACGCAGTATTTT. It specifies CAISESIEDTQYF.

The gene calls are TRBV12-5 and TRBJ1-2; D is undetermined. V dropped 0 bases and J dropped 4 bases, with 6 bases sitting between them. CDR3 length: 13 amino acids. Looked up from germline, CDR1 is LGHNT and CDR2 is FRNRAP. The CDR3 bases are TGTGCTAGTGGTTTGGTGGCAGTCTATGGCTACACCTTC. Amino acid sequence: CASGLVAVYGYTF.

The chain has TRBV14 and TRBJ2-2; D perhaps matches TRBD1 (7 bases). V was pared by 1 base and J by 7 bases, with 13 bases between. The CDR3 length is 15 residues. CDR1 and CDR2 (germline): SGHDN, FVKESK. For the CDR3, the DNA is TGTGCCAGCAGCCAAGGTGGAGGGGGCGTCGGGGAGCTGTTTTTT. Encoded protein: CASSQGGGGVGELFF.

The chain uses TRBV5-1 and TRBJ2-1, with 9 bases aligning to TRBD1. V gave up 4 bases and J gave up 8 bases; unmatched junction bases: 10. The CDR3 is 15 amino acids. The V gene's germline CDR1 is SGHRS and CDR2 YFSETQ. CDR3 DNA: TGCGCCAGCAGCATAGGGACAGGGAATCTGGATGAGCAGTTCTTC. It translates to CASSIGTGNLDEQFF.

This clone has just a few counts. V is TRBV5-3 and J is TRBJ1-2; TRBD1 matches 7 bases. TRBV5-3 is labeled an ORF, and its function is uncertain. This CDR3 has 19 residues. With V trimmed by 1 base and J by 3 bases, 18 bases remained unmatched. The CDR3 bases are TGTGCCAGAAGCTTGTCGGTCCGTCTGAAGGGGGCGGCTGACTATGGCTACACCTTC. Translated: CARSLSVRLKGAADYGYTF.

This sequence joins TRBV2 and TRBJ2-1; TRBD1 matches at 10 bases. The CDR3 is 13 amino acids. J gave up 9 bases and V 4 bases, and 3 bases lay outside the gene matches. Germline CDR1 is SNHLY and CDR2 is FYNNEI. The CDR3 is CASSVGTGVEQFF. In DNA form, the CDR3 reads TGTGCCAGCAGTGTTGGGACAGGGGTTGAGCAGTTCTTC.

In this sample, this clone turned up once. This chain connects TRBV6-5 to TRBJ2-7, with 12 bases aligning to TRBD2. Germline V gene sequence: CDR1 MNHEY, CDR2 SVGAGI. The V gene end was trimmed by 6 bases and the J gene end by 3 bases; junction bases not matched to a gene: 3. CDR3 length equals 14 residues. CDR3 sequence (DNA): TGTGCCAGCAGGGGACTAGCGGGTGACTACGAGCAGTACTTC. This codes for CASRGLAGDYEQYF.

This clone was found once. The V call is TRBV5-5, the J call TRBJ1-1; a weak D match, TRBD1 (6 bases). The germline V gene has CDR1 SGHKS and CDR2 YYEKEE (reference sequence). This CDR3 is built from 14 residues. The V end lost 4 bases, the J end lost 5 bases, and 15 bases lay between the germline ends. CDR3 coding DNA: TGTGCCAGCAGCACACAGGGTGTGTCGACTGAAGCTTTCTTT. Translation: CASSTQGVSTEAFF.

The chain employs TRBV10-1 and TRBJ2-1, with TRBD1 matching over 11 bases. Germline trimming cut 3 bases from V and 7 bases from J; bases unmatched to any gene: 5. The germline gives CDR1 WNHNN, CDR2 SYGVQD (reference sequence). CDR3 length: 15 amino acids. The CDR3 is CASSEGGQGGNEQFF. For the CDR3, the DNA is TGCGCCAGCAGTGAAGGGGGACAGGGGGGGAATGAGCAGTTCTTC.

The rearrangement links TRBV6-6 to TRBJ2-7; TRBD1 aligns across 8 bases. Looked up from germline, CDR1 is MNHNY and CDR2 is SVGAGI (reference sequence). This CDR3 contains 14 residues. V dropped 5 bases and J dropped 2; count of bases not matched to a gene: 5. As DNA, the CDR3 is TGTGCCAGCAGTCCCCCGGACAGGGCCTACGAGCAGTACTTC. It is translated as CASSPPDRAYEQYF.

The CDR3 bases are TGTGCCAGTAGTATAGAGATGGGACTAGCGGCTGAGCAGTTCTTC. Amino acid sequence: CASSIEMGLAAEQFF. The rearrangement joins TRBV19 to TRBJ2-1, with 11 nucleotides matching TRBD2. The CDR3 is 15 residues long. The germline V gene has CDR1 LNHDA and CDR2 SQIVND (reference sequence). V lost 0 bases, J lost 9 bases, and 4 bases stayed unmatched.

The V gene is TRBV5-6, the J gene TRBJ2-1, with 8 bases that match TRBD1. The germline V gene has CDR1 SGHDT and CDR2 YYEEEE. This CDR3 contains 16 residues. After removal of 4 bases from V and 4 bases from J, the junction contained 10 bases not matched to a gene. The CDR3 protein is CASSLNGDRTYNEQFF. CDR3 bases: TGTGCCAGCAGCCTGAACGGGGACAGGACTTACAATGAGCAGTTCTTC.

The V call is TRBV7-9, the J call TRBJ2-2; 9 bases agree with TRBD2. Germline loops: CDR1 SEHNR, CDR2 FQNEAQ (reference sequence). This CDR3 is built from 15 residues. J gave up 5 bases and V 6 bases, and 7 bases lay outside the gene matches. Here the CDR3 DNA reads TGTGCCAGCAGGCCCATAGCGGGGGAAACCGGGGAGCTGTTTTTT. It encodes CASRPIAGETGELFF.

In its sample, this clone was seen once. The V call is TRBV28, the J call TRBJ2-5; 10 bases match TRBD2. The CDR3 has 16 amino acids. CDR1 and CDR2 (germline): MDHEN, SYDVKM. The junction had 10 bases not matched to a gene; V was cut back by 5 bases and J by 4 bases. The CDR3 bases are TGTGCCAGCAGTGCCCCTGGGTCTAGCGGGGGAGAGACCCAGTACTTC. This translates into CASSAPGSSGGETQYF.

The rearrangement joins TRBV9 to TRBJ2-1; 13 bases are shared with TRBD2. The CDR3 length is 14 residues. Germline CDR1 SGDLS, CDR2 YYNGEE. After removal of 6 bases from V and 9 bases from J, the junction contained 6 bases not matched to a gene. The CDR3 region has the DNA TGTGCCAGCACCCGGACTAGCGGGGGAGTTGAGCAGTTCTTC. It translates to CASTRTSGGVEQFF.

The chain combines TRBV9 with TRBJ2-2, with a weak D call TRBD1 (5 bases). Germline V gives CDR1 SGDLS, CDR2 YYNGEE. The CDR3 has 14 amino acids. V was shortened by 0 bases and J by 6 bases, with 9 bases between the two germline ends. Here the CDR3 reads CASSVDQGAGELFF. CDR3 nucleotide sequence: TGTGCCAGCAGCGTAGACCAGGGTGCCGGGGAGCTGTTTTTT.

The chain is built from TRBV7-2 and TRBJ2-1, with 15 bases lining up with TRBD2. CDR3 length: 16 amino acids. Germline CDR1 SGHTA, CDR2 FQGNSA. J gave up 10 bases and V 5 bases, and 9 bases lay outside the gene matches. The CDR3 DNA is TGTGCCAGCAGCCTTAACGGACTAGCGGGGGGGGAAGAGCAGTTCTTC. Protein: CASSLNGLAGGEEQFF.